The 25 T cell receptor beta chains below all came from one sample that was sequenced in a study of T cell responses to AZD1222 COVID-19 vaccine. The repertoire was sequenced with immunoSEQ multiplex PCR; TCRdb's copy has only in-frame clones and lacks some. The profile shows approximately 60,000 clones, over 70% of them singletons. Sequencing was performed on peripheral blood, taken on day 0 of AZD1222 vaccination. These receptors all come from an adult in good health.

The chain employs TRBV25-1 and TRBJ1-2, with a tentative D call TRBD1 (6 bases). Germline values: CDR1 MGHDK, CDR2 SYGVNS. The V end lost 4 bases, the J end lost 4 bases, and 10 bases lay between the germline ends. The CDR3 consists of 13 residues. CDR3 loop: CASSVDSLYGYTF. The CDR3 DNA is TGTGCCAGCAGTGTGGACAGCCTCTATGGCTACACCTTC.

The sample holds one count of this clone. The chain uses TRBV11-2 and TRBJ2-7, with 9 bases aligning to TRBD2. The CDR3 length is 14 residues. Germline V gene sequence: CDR1 SGHAT, CDR2 FQNNGV. Trimming took 1 base from V and 2 from J; bases not matched to a gene: 0. The CDR3 DNA is TGTGCCAGCAGCTTAGTAGCGGGGGCCTACGAGCAGTACTTC. Its protein product is CASSLVAGAYEQYF. The whole variable domain, filled in from reference TRBV11-2 and TRBJ2-7, reads EAGVAQSPRYKIIEKRQSVAFWCNPISGHATLYWYQQILGQGPKLLIQFQNNGVVDDSQLPKDRFSAERLKGVDSTLKIQPAKLEDSAVYLCASSLVAGAYEQYFGPGTRLTVT.

This chain links TRBV6-6 with TRBJ1-5, with a possible D match to TRBD1 (5 bases). CDR1 is MNHNY and CDR2 is SVGAGI in the germline V gene (reference sequence). The V and J ends lost 4 bases and 0 bases respectively, with 10 bases between them. This CDR3 spans 15 amino acids. The CDR3, as DNA: TGTGCCAGCAGTTCCCAGGGTGCTAGCAATCAGCCCCAGCATTTT. It translates to CASSSQGASNQPQHF.

This clone was counted a single time. The chain carries TRBV12-3 or TRBV12-4 and TRBJ2-7, with 7 bases aligning to TRBD2. J was trimmed by 4 bases and V by 2 bases; bases with no gene match: 2. This CDR3 comprises 13 residues. The CDR3, as DNA: TGTGCCAGCAGTTTACCAGCGGGGTACGAGCAGTACTTC. Amino acids: CASSLPAGYEQYF.

This rearrangement joins TRBV5-1 to TRBJ1-1; D may be TRBD1 (5 bases). Germline V gene sequence: CDR1 SGHRS, CDR2 YFSETQ. The CDR3 runs 12 residues. V dropped 5 bases and J dropped 6 bases, with 11 bases sitting between them. The CDR3 DNA is TGCGCCAGCAGGGGGGATGGGCCTGAAGCTTTCTTT. Amino acids: CASRGDGPEAFF.

V usage is TRBV4-2 and J usage is TRBJ2-5; 9 nucleotides align to TRBD2. This CDR3 spans 15 amino acids. The germline CDR1 and CDR2 sequences are LGHNA and YNFKEQ. Trimming took 1 base from V and 4 from J; bases not matched to a gene: 4. The DNA for the CDR3 is TGTGCCAGCAGCCAAGTTGGTAGCGGGGGAGAGACCCAGTACTTC. It translates to CASSQVGSGGETQYF.

This sequence joins TRBV4-2 and TRBJ1-4; 7 nucleotides agree with TRBD1. Trimming took 0 bases from V and 5 from J; bases not matched to a gene: 3. From germline, CDR1 is LGHNA and CDR2 YNFKEQ. This CDR3 spans 15 amino acids. This CDR3 reads CASSQDGQVNEKLFF. The DNA for the CDR3 is TGTGCCAGCAGCCAAGATGGACAGGTGAATGAAAAACTGTTTTTT.

In its sample, this clone was seen once. The chain uses TRBV7-9 and TRBJ2-2; D is uncertain. Trimming stripped 1 base from V and 2 bases from J, with 5 bases between. Germline lookup yields CDR1 SEHNR and CDR2 FQNEAQ (reference sequence). This CDR3 has 14 amino acids. Here the CDR3 DNA reads TGTGCCAGCAGCTTAGGCTCCAACACCGGGGAGCTGTTTTTT. Translation: CASSLGSNTGELFF.

The rearrangement joins TRBV19 to TRBJ2-1, with a possible D match to TRBD2 (7 bases). Trimming removed 3 bases from V and 9 bases from J, with 15 bases in between. The germline V gene has CDR1 LNHDA and CDR2 SQIVND (reference sequence). The CDR3 length is 14 residues. CDR3: CASSIVGGAGEQFF. In DNA, the CDR3 is TGTGCCAGTAGTATTGTGGGGGGGGCAGGTGAGCAGTTCTTC. Full variable domain (missing parts from reference TRBV19 and TRBJ2-1): DGGITQSPKYLFRKEGQNVTLSCEQNLNHDAMYWYRQDPGQGLRLIYYSQIVNDFQKGDIAEGYSVSREKKESFPLTVTSAQKNPTAFYLCASSIVGGAGEQFFGPGTRLTVL.

V gene TRBV18 combines with J gene TRBJ1-2; D is uncertain. CDR3 length: 14 amino acids. Looked up from germline, CDR1 is KGHSH and CDR2 is LQKENI. The V and J ends lost 6 bases and 4 bases respectively, with 15 bases between them. CDR3 region: CASSLDTDPYGYTF. In DNA, the CDR3 is TGTGCCAGCTCGCTAGACACAGATCCCTATGGCTACACCTTC.

V and J are TRBV19 and TRBJ2-1; a weak D match, TRBD1 (5 bases). The V end lost 10 bases, the J end lost 5 bases, and 15 bases lay between the germline ends. Germline CDR1 and CDR2: LNHDA and SQIVND (reference sequence). CDR3 size: 13 residues. The CDR3, as DNA: TGTGCCACGTGGGGCCGAATTGACAATGAGCAGTTCTTC. The encoded protein is CATWGRIDNEQFF.

The genes are TRBV19 and TRBJ1-5; D not resolved. The CDR3 sequence is 15 residues long. The germline V gene has CDR1 LNHDA and CDR2 SQIVND (reference sequence). V gave up 3 bases and J gave up 1 base, with 10 bases separating them. The CDR3 spells CASSIAAGSNQPQHF. For the CDR3, the DNA is TGTGCCAGTAGTATTGCCGCGGGGAGCAATCAGCCCCAGCATTTT.

In this sample, this clone turned up once. This rearrangement joins TRBV7-9 to TRBJ1-1; D is possibly TRBD1 (5 bases). This CDR3 spans 14 amino acids. With 5 bases removed from V and 5 bases from J, the gap between germline ends came to 15 bases. Germline-derived CDR1 and CDR2 are SEHNR and FQNEAQ (reference sequence). CDR3 bases: TGTGCCAGCAGCCTACTGGGGGGTCGGACTGAAGCTTTCTTT. This sequence encodes CASSLLGGRTEAFF. Full variable domain (outside the CDR3, taken from reference TRBV7-9 and TRBJ1-1): DTGVSQNPRHKITKRGQNVTFRCDPISEHNRLYWYRQTLGQGPEFLTYFQNEAQLEKSRLLSDRFSAERPKGSFSTLEIQRTEQGDSAMYLCASSLLGGRTEAFFGQGTRLTVV.

This clone was recorded a few times. The chain carries TRBV6-6 and TRBJ1-6; D unclear. CDR3 size: 12 residues. Germline V gene lookup returns CDR1 MNHNY and CDR2 SVGAGI (reference sequence). V was pared by 7 bases and J by 6 bases, with 7 bases between. CDR3: CASMGGNSPLHF. DNA for the CDR3: TGTGCCAGCATGGGCGGTAATTCACCCCTCCACTTT.

The V gene is TRBV5-6, the J gene TRBJ1-2, with 11 bases matching TRBD1. CDR3 length: 15 amino acids. Unmatched junction bases numbered 8, after V lost 7 bases and J lost 3 bases. From germline, CDR1 is SGHDT and CDR2 YYEEEE. The CDR3 region is CASRGDRGSDYGYTF. Written as DNA, the CDR3 is TGTGCCAGCCGAGGGGACAGGGGGTCGGACTATGGCTACACCTTC.

The chain recombines TRBV7-2 with TRBJ2-1, with D possibly TRBD1 on 6 matching bases. This CDR3 has 15 residues. Trimming took 7 bases from V and 2 from J, leaving 15 bases between them. Germline V gene data show CDR1 as SGHTA and CDR2 as FQGNSA. The CDR3 DNA reads as TGTGCCAGCACGTTTCAGGGGACGGCCTACAATGAGCAGTTCTTC. It is translated as CASTFQGTAYNEQFF. The full variable domain, its missing parts supplied by reference TRBV7-2 and TRBJ2-1, is GAGVSQSPSNKVTEKGKDVELRCDPISGHTALYWYRQSLGQGLEFLIYFQGNSAPDKSGLPSDRFSAERTGGSVSTLTIQRTQQEDSAVYLCASTFQGTAYNEQFFGPGTRLTVL.

This chain joins TRBV18 and TRBJ1-2, with a tentative D call TRBD1 (5 bases). CDR1 is KGHSH, CDR2 LQKENI, per germline. V lost 5 bases and J 5 bases, leaving 15 bases between the germline ends. This CDR3 contains 14 residues. The CDR3 bases are TGTGCCAGCTCAACAGCTGACAGCGAGTATGGCTACACCTTC. It yields the protein CASSTADSEYGYTF.

This clone was detected a few times. This sample also contains other DNA sequences that code for the same CDR3. V and J are TRBV3-1 (or the pseudogene TRBV3-2) and TRBJ2-2; D gene uncertain. The V gene lost 1 base and the J gene lost 1 base, with 4 bases spanning the gap. The CDR3 runs 14 residues. Germline CDR1 reads LGHDT; CDR2 reads YNNKEL (reference sequence). Written as DNA, the CDR3 is TGTGCCAGCAGCCAAGGACGGAACACCGGGGAGCTGTTTTTT. It codes for CASSQGRNTGELFF.

The CDR3 sequence is CASSSRGGIYEQFF. The DNA of the CDR3 is TGTGCCAGCAGTTCCCGCGGGGGGATCTATGAGCAGTTCTTC. The V gene is TRBV27, the J gene TRBJ2-1; 8 positions match TRBD2. Germline V gene data show CDR1 as MNHEY and CDR2 as SMNVEV (reference sequence). Trimming took 4 bases from V and 8 from J; bases not matched to a gene: 7. The CDR3 runs to 14 residues.

Only a few counts were recorded for this clone. This chain connects TRBV5-1 to TRBJ1-5, with D hard to call. With 2 bases removed from V and 4 bases from J, the gap between germline ends came to 7 bases. This CDR3 comprises 13 residues. Per germline, CDR1 SGHRS and CDR2 YFSETQ. In nucleotides, the CDR3 is TGCGCCAGCAGCTTTGAGGATAATCAGCCCCAGCATTTT. Translation: CASSFEDNQPQHF. Drawing the rest from reference TRBV5-1 and TRBJ1-5, the complete variable domain is KAGVTQTPRYLIKTRGQQVTLSCSPISGHRSVSWYQQTPGQGLQFLFEYFSETQRNKGNFPGRFSGRQFSNSRSEMNVSTLELGDSALYLCASSFEDNQPQHFGDGTRLSIL.

The chain combines TRBV6-2 or TRBV6-3 with TRBJ1-1, with 8 bases aligning to TRBD1. Trimming removed 5 bases from V and 7 bases from J; junction bases left unmatched: 9. Germline lookup yields CDR1 MNHEY and CDR2 SVGEGT. There are 14 residues in the CDR3. The CDR3 nucleotides read TGTGCCAGCAGTATCAGGGGGCCTCAGGGTGAAGCTTTCTTT. Translation gives CASSIRGPQGEAFF.

The V call is TRBV30, the J call TRBJ2-5; weak D call: TRBD1 (5 bases). This CDR3 has 11 amino acids. Germline CDR1 GTSNPN, CDR2 SVGIG (reference sequence). The V and J ends lost 4 bases and 5 bases respectively, with 8 bases between them. In DNA form, the CDR3 reads TGTGCCTGGACCAGGGCCGAGACCCAGTACTTC. It is translated as CAWTRAETQYF.

The chain is built from TRBV7-6 and TRBJ2-3; 8 bases line up with TRBD2. The CDR3 runs to 15 residues. Per the germline V gene, CDR1 is SGHVS and CDR2 is FNYEAQ. V lost 5 bases to trimming and J lost 4 bases; unmatched junction nucleotides: 8. In DNA, the CDR3 is TGTGCCAGCAGCCATTCGGGGGGGCCGGCAGATACGCAGTATTTT. Translation gives CASSHSGGPADTQYF.

The J gene is TRBJ1-1, the V gene TRBV5-6, with D tentatively TRBD1 (5 bases). The CDR3 contains 17 residues. V lost 3 bases and J 0 bases, leaving 18 bases between the germline ends. Germline V gene lookup returns CDR1 SGHDT and CDR2 YYEEEE. This chain's CDR3 is CASSSTGTPRMNTEAFF. The CDR3 DNA follows: TGTGCCAGCAGCTCAACCGGGACTCCTCGCATGAACACTGAAGCTTTCTTT.

V is TRBV7-9 and J is TRBJ1-1, with TRBD1 as a possible D gene (5 bases). The CDR3 contains 13 residues. V lost 6 bases and J lost 6, with 14 bases in between. Germline CDR1 SEHNR, CDR2 FQNEAQ (reference sequence). CDR3 amino acids: CASSRGPGAEAFF. CDR3 in DNA: TGTGCCAGCAGTCGAGGGCCGGGGGCTGAAGCTTTCTTT.